Sequencing of this TCR beta chain was carried out in a study of OX40 agonist ivuxolimab in advanced cancers. The germline CDR1 and CDR2 sequences are LGHNA and YSLEER. The CDR3 runs to 16 residues. Unmatched junction bases numbered 7, after V lost 0 bases and J lost 6 bases. The data were produced by immunoSEQ multiplex PCR, yet TCRdb's version contains in-frame clones alone and is incomplete. The sample lists some 99,000 clones, 70% to 85% occurring once. The chain combines TRBV4-3 with TRBJ2-1; 8 bases align to TRBD1. The sample consisted of CD4+ or CD8+ T cells sorted from blood, taken in a trial of the OX40 agonist ivuxolimab. This sequence was found in an adult with an advanced solid tumor such as melanoma, head and neck, liver or kidney cancer. The CDR3 loop reads CASSQDAGGRGNEQFF. CDR3 coding DNA: TGCGCCAGCAGCCAAGATGCAGGGGGCAGGGGCAATGAGCAGTTCTTC.